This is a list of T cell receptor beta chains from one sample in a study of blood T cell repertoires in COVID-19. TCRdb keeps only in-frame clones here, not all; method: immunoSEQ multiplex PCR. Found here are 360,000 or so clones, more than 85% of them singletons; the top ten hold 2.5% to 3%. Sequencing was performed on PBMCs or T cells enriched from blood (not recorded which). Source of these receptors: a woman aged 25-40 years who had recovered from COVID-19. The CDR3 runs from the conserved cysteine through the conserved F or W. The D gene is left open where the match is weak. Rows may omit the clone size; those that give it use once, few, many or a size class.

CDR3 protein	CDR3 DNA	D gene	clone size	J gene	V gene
CASSPRGGQGETQYF	TGTGCCAGCTCACCAAGGGGAGGACAGGGAGAGACCCAGTACTTC	TRBD1	NA	TRBJ2-5	TRBV18
CASSQASIHNEQFF	TGTGCCAGCAGCCAAGCGTCTATCCACAATGAGCAGTTCTTC	NA	NA	TRBJ2-1	TRBV14
CASSPPPGANTGELFF	TGTGCCAGCAGTCCCCCCCCGGGGGCGAACACCGGGGAGCTGTTTTTT	NA	NA	TRBJ2-2	TRBV5-6
CSVAGGPKNEQFF	TGCAGCGTAGCGGGGGGGCCTAAAAATGAGCAGTTCTTC	TRBD2	NA	TRBJ2-1	TRBV29-1
CASSLREVYEQYF	TGTGCCAGCAGCTTGAGGGAAGTCTACGAGCAGTACTTC	NA	NA	TRBJ2-7	TRBV11-2
CASSYRTGTRTDTQYF	TGTGCCAGCAGCTACCGGACAGGCACGCGCACAGATACGCAGTATTTT	TRBD1	NA	TRBJ2-3	TRBV11-1
CASSLIGTSADEQYF	TGTGCCAGCAGTTTAATCGGGACTAGCGCTGACGAGCAGTACTTC	TRBD2	NA	TRBJ2-7	TRBV28
CATSNPTANYGYTF	TGTGCCACCAGCAACCCGACAGCTAACTATGGCTACACCTTC	NA	NA	TRBJ1-2	TRBV15
CASSLAGRASYEQYF	TGTGCCAGCAGTTTAGCCGGCAGGGCCTCCTACGAGCAGTACTTC	NA	NA	TRBJ2-7	TRBV28
CATSDGTGGGRGWFF	TGTGCCACCAGTGATGGGACAGGTGGGGGTAGAGGGTGGTTCTTC	TRBD1	NA	TRBJ2-1	TRBV24-1
CATSDPERGAGETQYF	TGTGCCACCAGTGACCCCGAGCGGGGGGCCGGAGAGACCCAGTACTTC	TRBD2	NA	TRBJ2-5	TRBV24-1
CASRQDRGVLMNTEAFF	TGTGCCAGCAGGCAAGACAGGGGGGTTTTGATGAACACTGAAGCTTTCTTT	TRBD1	NA	TRBJ1-1	TRBV5-6
CASSPSGRRVIHEQYF	TGTGCCAGCAGCCCCTCGGGGCGGAGGGTGATCCACGAGCAGTACTTC	NA	once	TRBJ2-7	TRBV7-2
CASSPGQGDQPQHF	TGTGCCAGCTCACCGGGACAGGGGGATCAGCCCCAGCATTTT	TRBD1	NA	TRBJ1-5	TRBV18
CASSPAGVDTGELFF	TGTGCCAGCTCACCAGCCGGAGTCGACACCGGGGAGCTGTTTTTT	NA	NA	TRBJ2-2	TRBV18
CASSGRDRVGNTIYF	TGTGCCAGCAGCGGCCGGGACAGGGTTGGCAACACCATATATTTT	TRBD1	once	TRBJ1-3	TRBV3-1/TRBV3-2
CASSYSTGGDSPLHF	TGTGCCAGCAGTTACTCGACCGGGGGAGATTCACCCCTCCACTTT	NA	few	TRBJ1-6	TRBV2
CASSIGLSGFSLQANVLTF	TGTGCCAGTAGTATTGGTTTGTCAGGGTTTTCCCTGCAGGCCAACGTCCTGACTTTC	NA	NA	TRBJ2-6	TRBV19
CASSQGGGQGGYGYTF	TGTGCCAGCAGCCAAGGGGGGGGACAGGGAGGCTATGGCTACACCTTC	TRBD1	NA	TRBJ1-2	TRBV3-1/TRBV3-2
CASSFGEMNTEAFF	TGTGCCAGCAGCTTCGGGGAAATGAACACTGAAGCTTTCTTT	NA	NA	TRBJ1-1	TRBV7-6
CASSSPRDYPLHEQFF	TGTGCCAGTAGTTCCCCCCGGGACTACCCTCTCCATGAGCAGTTCTTC	TRBD2	NA	TRBJ2-1	TRBV19